This T cell receptor (beta chain) is from a study of blood T cells in healthy people across ages. The CDR3 has 13 amino acids. In germline, CDR1 is SSHAT, CDR2 FNYEAQ (reference sequence). The study, taken as a whole, reports: Estimates of total diversity, which came from one million sequenced T cells, were considered to be underestimates.

PCR was performed a second time for about 7 to 12 cycles using a sample-barcoded 5' primer and a J-beta primer mix. CDR3-containing paired-end reads numbered at least 2.5 million in each sample. MiXCR, run by TCRdb on the 5' RACE reads, gives a single entry per CDR3 protein. The sample consists of around 990,000 distinct CDR3 sequences, around two fifths of them appearing once. As regards this clonotype: Its antigen is currently unknown. At one end, the junction sequence differs from germline, possibly due to a read error.

Source material: blood. The chain uses TRBV7-7 and TRBJ2-1, with D hard to call. The J call may be wrong; the DNA end is better matched by TRBJ2-7. This sequence was found in a man between 18 and 35 years old in good health. The DNA of the CDR3 is TGTGCTAGCAGCTTAGCTCCTGTCAATGAGCAGTACTTC. Translation: CASSLAPVNEQYF.